The clone carrying this TCR beta chain occurred once. Its specificity is unknown. The entry originates in a study of Ad26.COV2.S vaccination and SARS-CoV-2 variants. Profiled with immunoSEQ multiplex PCR; TCRdb holds only in-frame clones, not every one. The sample carries a few hundred thousand clones, around 90% recorded once. Broader study findings: While placebo recipients had lower spike-specific TCR breadth, vaccine recipients had more. Analyses that measured TCR breadth and depth may have underestimated total T cell responses. Placebo recipients and vaccine recipients were similar in non-spike TCR breadth.

Per germline, CDR1 MGHDK and CDR2 SYGVNS. There are 13 residues in the CDR3. Between the trimmed V and J ends, which lost 6 bases and 1 base, there was a span of 9 bases. This sample's treatment: roughly 20 received Ad26.COV2.S at low or high dose, single or two shots; several received placebo; per-sample allocation not given. The samples were gathered on day 63 after the first injection of vaccine or placebo. An adult aged 18-55 years in Boston served as the donor. Source: peripheral blood, taken in a trial of Ad26.COV2.S vaccine versus placebo. This sequence was found in a person aged 18 to 65 who received the Ad26.COV2.S COVID-19 vaccine or a placebo. The J gene is TRBJ1-2, the V gene TRBV25-1; the D is unclear. The CDR3 DNA reads TGTGCCAGCAGCATTCAGATTAACTATGGCTACACCTTC. Its translation: CASSIQINYGYTF.